This T cell receptor (beta chain) is drawn from a study of OX40 agonist ivuxolimab in advanced cancers. The overall study: Ivuxolimab was delivered to patients intravenously every 2 weeks at doses spanning 0.01 to 10 mg/kg. Participants, 80% to 90% male, averaged approximately 60 years of age, ranging from roughly 23 to 80. Study-wide results and limits: Some nonresponders likewise displayed low normalized T-cell clonal expansion. At doses 0.1 to 3.0 mg/kg, CD4+ and CD8+ clones expanded.

There are a few counts of this clone. Antigen: not known. Measured with immunoSEQ multiplex PCR; TCRdb has only the in-frame clones, and not every one. The data contain about 35,000 clones, about four fifths of them singletons. Trimming removed 3 bases from V and 5 bases from J; junction bases left unmatched: 11. The CDR3 loop spans 18 amino acids. CDR1 and CDR2 (germline): MGHDK, SYGVNS. V usage is TRBV25-1 and J usage is TRBJ2-1; 12 positions match TRBD2. Specimen: CD4+ or CD8+ T cells sorted from blood, collected in a trial of the OX40 agonist ivuxolimab. This sequence was found in an adult with an advanced solid tumor such as melanoma, head and neck, liver or kidney cancer. CDR3 residues: CASSDPGLAGSFHNEQFF. The CDR3 nucleotides are TGTGCCAGCAGTGACCCGGGACTAGCGGGCAGCTTCCACAATGAGCAGTTCTTC.